The T cell receptor (beta chain) under discussion was sequenced for a study of beta chain features in type 1 diabetes. Every isolated RNA sample was fully reverse transcribed, so sequencing captured expressed TCRB transcripts. Here immunoSEQ multiplex PCR was the method, and the copy in TCRdb shows in-frame clones only, minus some. In the table there are about 140,000 clones, about 9.4% of which are singletons. The V gene end was trimmed by 4 bases and the J gene end by 0 bases; junction bases not matched to a gene: 5. CDR3 size: 16 residues. Germline CDR1 and CDR2: PRHDT and FYEKMQ (reference sequence). Broader study findings: Within each of all four CD4+ subsets, Type 1 diabetes patients had TCRB CDR3s that were moderately but significantly shorter. In the patient group, naive, central memory and Treg TCRB repertoires seemed more alike than in the healthy donor group.

This clone was recorded many times. Its antigen is currently unknown. Central memory, naive, regulatory and stem cell-like memory CD4+ cells were sorted by CD45RO/CCR7/CD25/CD127/CD95/CD27. All sorted populations exceeded 98% purity. The sequenced sample was naive CD4+ T cells from blood. This chain connects TRBV13 to TRBJ2-4; 8 bases are shared with TRBD1. The clonotype comes from a man younger than 35 in good health. The CDR3 region is CASSSPDRVAKNIQYF. The DNA of the CDR3 is TGTGCCAGCAGCTCGCCGGACAGGGTAGCCAAAAACATTCAGTACTTC.